A selection of T cell receptor beta chains follows, all from one sample in a study of CD8 T cells in Susac syndrome. TCRdb re-called the immunoSEQ multiplex PCR reads through MiXCR, storing one row per CDR3 protein. The data hold more than 150,000 distinct CDR3 sequences, with 85% to 95% observed a single time. Sequencing was performed on CD8+ T cells from PBMCs. The receptors come from a human donor with Susac syndrome. Both conserved end residues are part of each CDR3. The D gene is left open where the match is weak. The size entry is marked missing in some rows and otherwise reads once, few, many or a size class.

>TRBJ1-1|.|TRBV9|TRBD1
CASSPGGNVAEAFF
TGTGCCAGCAGCCCAGGGGGGAATGTAGCTGAAGCTTTCTTT
>TRBJ2-7|.|TRBV28|.
CASSKTGATYEQYF
TGTGCCAGCAGTAAGACAGGTGCAACCTACGAGCAGTACTTC
>TRBJ2-7|.|TRBV20-1|TRBD2
CSARGLAASYEQYF
TGCAGTGCTAGAGGACTAGCGGCCTCCTACGAGCAGTACTTC
>TRBJ1-6|.|TRBV9|.
CASSVGDSYNSPLHF
TGTGCCAGCAGCGTAGGGGACTCCTATAATTCACCCCTCCACTTT
>TRBJ1-2|.|TRBV9|TRBD1
CASSAKTGGNTNYGYTF
TGTGCCAGCAGCGCCAAAACAGGGGGCAACACGAACTATGGCTACACCTTC
>TRBJ2-2|.|TRBV9|.
CASSVDTGELFF
TGTGCCAGCAGCGTAGATACCGGGGAGCTGTTTTTT
>TRBJ2-7|.|TRBV30|TRBD1
CAWSRGPYEQYF
TGTGCCTGGAGTAGGGGGCCCTACGAGCAGTACTTC
>TRBJ2-7|.|TRBV30|TRBD1
CAWSGTGSEQYF
TGTGCCTGGAGTGGGACAGGGTCCGAGCAGTACTTC
>TRBJ2-3|.|TRBV12-3/TRBV12-4|TRBD2
CASSFQRGGPADTQYF
TGTGCCAGCAGTTTTCAGCGGGGGGGCCCAGCAGATACGCAGTATTTT
>TRBJ2-1|.|TRBV28|.
CASSKKPPRGSGFQFF
TGTGCCAGCAGCAAGAAGCCCCCCAGGGGAAGTGGATTTCAGTTCTTC
>TRBJ2-2|.|TRBV25-1|.
CASSSFGGELFF
TGTGCCAGCAGTTCGTTTGGCGGGGAGCTGTTTTTT
>TRBJ1-1|.|TRBV7-9|.
CASSFGSGITEAFF
TGTGCCAGCAGCTTCGGCTCCGGGATTACTGAAGCTTTCTTT
>TRBJ1-5|once|TRBV27|.
CASSLLGKNQPQHF
TGTGCCAGCAGTTTACTCGGGAAGAATCAGCCCCAGCATTTT
>TRBJ2-5|.|TRBV12-3/TRBV12-4|TRBD2
CASSPGLAGGRDF
TGTGCCAGCAGTCCGGGACTAGCGGGGGGACGCGACTTC
>TRBJ1-5|.|TRBV27|TRBD1
CASSDRGRNQPQHF
TGTGCCAGCAGTGACAGGGGGCGAAATCAGCCCCAGCATTTT
>TRBJ1-4|.|TRBV5-1|TRBD1
CASSSGQGINEKLFF
TGCGCCAGCAGCTCCGGACAGGGGATTAATGAAAAACTGTTTTTT
>TRBJ1-1|.|TRBV5-1|.
CASSSSGAGLTEAFF
TGCGCCAGCAGCTCGTCAGGGGCGGGCCTCACTGAAGCTTTCTTT
>TRBJ2-7|.|TRBV6-5|TRBD1
CASSTLRTGADEQYF
TGTGCCAGCAGTACCTTAAGGACAGGGGCCGATGAGCAGTACTTC
>TRBJ1-1|.|TRBV9|.
CASSAEGGYTEAFF
TGTGCCAGCAGCGCCGAAGGAGGGTACACTGAAGCTTTCTTT
>TRBJ2-5|.|TRBV5-4|.
CASSGETVFGETQYF
TGTGCCAGCAGCGGAGAGACAGTTTTCGGGGAGACCCAGTACTTC
>TRBJ1-5|.|TRBV7-2|.
CASSWTGIRQPQHF
TGTGCCAGCAGCTGGACGGGTATTCGGCAGCCCCAGCATTTT
>TRBJ2-1|.|TRBV9|TRBD2
CASSPGGDTEQFF
TGTGCCAGCAGCCCTGGGGGGGATACTGAGCAGTTCTTC
>TRBJ2-3|.|TRBV7-9|TRBD1
CASSFGQDSTDTQYF
TGTGCCAGCAGCTTCGGACAGGACAGCACAGATACGCAGTATTTT
>TRBJ2-5|few|TRBV5-6|TRBD2
CASSLGGGQETQYF
TGTGCCAGCAGCTTGGGCGGGGGGCAAGAGACCCAGTACTTC
>TRBJ2-5|.|TRBV7-2|.
CASSLQGSIQETQYF
TGTGCCAGCAGCTTACAAGGGTCTATCCAAGAGACCCAGTACTTC
>TRBJ2-1|.|TRBV4-1|.
CASSQWAGVRGNEQFF
TGCGCCAGCAGCCAGTGGGCGGGCGTTAGGGGCAATGAGCAGTTCTTC